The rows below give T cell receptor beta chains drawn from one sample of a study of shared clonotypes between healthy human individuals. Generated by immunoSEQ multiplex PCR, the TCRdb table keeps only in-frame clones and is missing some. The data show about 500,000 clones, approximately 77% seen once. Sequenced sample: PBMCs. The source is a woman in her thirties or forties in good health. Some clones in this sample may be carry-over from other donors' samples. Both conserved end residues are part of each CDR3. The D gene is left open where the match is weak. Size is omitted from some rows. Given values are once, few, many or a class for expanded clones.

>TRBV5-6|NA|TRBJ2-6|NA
CASSLGQRYSGANVLTF
TGTGCCAGCAGCTTAGGGCAGCGATACTCTGGGGCCAACGTCCTGACTTTC
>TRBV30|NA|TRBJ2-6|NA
CAWSRAGRANVLTF
TGTGCCTGGTCTAGGGCGGGTAGGGCCAACGTCCTGACTTTC
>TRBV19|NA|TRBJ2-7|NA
CASSIDLSGPRMFSYEQYF
TGTGCCAGTAGTATAGATCTATCGGGGCCCAGGATGTTCAGCTACGAGCAGTACTTC
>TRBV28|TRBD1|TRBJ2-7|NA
CASSFGDRGTYEQYF
TGTGCCAGCAGTTTTGGGGACAGGGGTACCTACGAGCAGTACTTC
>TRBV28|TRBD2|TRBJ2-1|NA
CASSFFRGTSGSFNNEQFF
TGTGCCAGCAGTTTTTTCCGCGGGACTAGCGGGAGTTTTAACAATGAGCAGTTCTTC
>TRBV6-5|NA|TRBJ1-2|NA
CASSRVGDGYTF
TGTGCCAGCAGCAGGGTTGGGGATGGCTACACCTTC
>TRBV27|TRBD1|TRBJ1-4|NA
CASSRPGTGVEKLFF
TGTGCCAGCAGCCGCCCCGGGACAGGGGTAGAAAAACTGTTTTTT
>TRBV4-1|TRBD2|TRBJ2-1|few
CASRQTSGSAPRQFF
TGCGCCAGCAGACAGACTAGCGGGAGCGCCCCTAGGCAGTTCTTC
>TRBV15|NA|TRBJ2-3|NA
CATSRDRHDTDTQYF
TGTGCCACCAGCAGAGACAGGCATGATACAGATACGCAGTATTTT
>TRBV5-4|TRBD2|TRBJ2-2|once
CASSSPGGLAGITGELFF
TGTGCCAGCAGCTCTCCTGGGGGGCTAGCGGGAATCACCGGGGAGCTGTTTTTT
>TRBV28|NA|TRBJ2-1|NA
CASSLRGLWQQQFF
TGTGCCAGCAGTTTAAGGGGGTTATGGCAGCAGCAGTTCTTC
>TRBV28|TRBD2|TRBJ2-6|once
CASTSGGPSSGANVLTF
TGTGCCAGCACCTCGGGAGGACCTTCCTCTGGGGCCAACGTCCTGACTTTC
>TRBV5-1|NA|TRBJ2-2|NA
CASSSTGTTNTGELFF
TGCGCCAGCAGCTCAACCGGGACAACAAACACCGGGGAGCTGTTTTTT
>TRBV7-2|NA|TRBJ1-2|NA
CASSPYQGFRGYTF
TGTGCCAGCAGCCCGTACCAGGGGTTCAGAGGCTACACCTTC
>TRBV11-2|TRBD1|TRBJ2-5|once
CASSYSAGQGAETQYF
TGTGCCAGCAGCTATTCCGCGGGACAGGGGGCAGAGACCCAGTACTTC
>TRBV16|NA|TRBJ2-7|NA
CASSQRIIPYEQYF
TGTGCCAGCAGCCAAAGGATTATCCCCTACGAGCAGTACTTC
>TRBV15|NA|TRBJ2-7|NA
CATRRESSYEQYF
TGTGCCACCAGAAGGGAGAGCTCCTACGAGCAGTACTTC
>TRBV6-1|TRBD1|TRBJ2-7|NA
CASSPRTGSYEQYF
TGTGCCAGCAGCCCGCGGACAGGGTCCTACGAGCAGTACTTC
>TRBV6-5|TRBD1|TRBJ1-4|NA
CATRTGGNEKLFF
TGTGCCACCAGGACAGGGGGCAATGAAAAACTGTTTTTT
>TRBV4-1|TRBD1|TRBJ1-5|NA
CASSQNFRDRNQPQHF
TGCGCCAGCAGCCAAAATTTCCGGGACAGAAATCAGCCCCAGCATTTT
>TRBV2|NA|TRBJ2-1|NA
CASILGLAGVPGGNEQFF
NA
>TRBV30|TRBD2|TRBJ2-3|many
CARGGSGRAVDTQYF
TGTGCCCGGGGAGGGAGCGGGAGGGCAGTAGATACGCAGTATTTT
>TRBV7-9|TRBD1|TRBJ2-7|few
CASSLAGQSYEQYF
TGTGCCAGCAGCTTAGCGGGACAGAGCTACGAGCAGTACTTC
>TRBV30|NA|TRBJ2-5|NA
CAWNGGDPQETQYF
TGTGCCTGGAATGGGGGAGATCCCCAAGAGACCCAGTACTTC
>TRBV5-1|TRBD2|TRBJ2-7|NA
CASGATGTSGYEQYF
TGCGCCAGCGGAGCTACCGGGACTAGCGGCTACGAGCAGTACTTC
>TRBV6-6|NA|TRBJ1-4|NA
CASSYSLGKLFF
TGTGCCAGCAGTTACTCACTCGGGAAACTGTTTTTT
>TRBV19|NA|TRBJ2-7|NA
CASSSQAHSYEQYF
TGTGCCAGTAGTAGTCAAGCCCATTCCTACGAGCAGTACTTC
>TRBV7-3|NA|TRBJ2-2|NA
CASSSPQGQPPNTGELFF
TGTGCCAGCAGCTCTCCCCAGGGACAACCTCCGAACACCGGGGAGCTGTTTTTT
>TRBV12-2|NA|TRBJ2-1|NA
CASRLVSEVLAGSEQFF
TGTGCAAGTCGCTTAGTCTCAGAGGTGCTGGCCGGGTCGGAGCAGTTCTTC
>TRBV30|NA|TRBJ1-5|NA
CAWTAGQSNQPQHF
TGTGCCTGGACCGCGGGTCAGAGCAATCAGCCCCAGCACTTT
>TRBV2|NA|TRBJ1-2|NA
CASRYTGDYGYTF
TGTGCCAGCCGGTACACGGGTGACTATGGCTACACCTTC
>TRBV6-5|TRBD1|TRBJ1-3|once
CASSLAGQGLGSIYF
TGTGCCAGCAGTTTAGCGGGACAGGGGTTAGGTTCCATATATTTT
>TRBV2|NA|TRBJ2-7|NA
CASSESRESEQYF
TGTGCCAGCAGTGAATCTCGGGAGTCCGAGCAGTACTTC
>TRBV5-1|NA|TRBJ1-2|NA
CASSLAGPRGYTF
TGCGCCAGCAGCTTGGCGGGGCCCCGAGGATACACCTTC
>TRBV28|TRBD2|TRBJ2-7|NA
CASSLSVGGWTSGRGEQYF
TGTGCCAGCAGTCTTTCCGTCGGAGGCTGGACTAGCGGGAGGGGTGAGCAGTACTTC
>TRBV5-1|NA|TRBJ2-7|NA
CASSWGTGYEQYF
TGCGCCAGCAGCTGGGGGACTGGCTACGAGCAGTACTTC
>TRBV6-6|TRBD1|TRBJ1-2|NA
CASSVTGRAGYTF
TGTGCCAGCAGTGTGACAGGGAGGGCCGGCTACACCTTC
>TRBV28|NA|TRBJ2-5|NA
CASSFSPGLYQETQYF
TGTGCCAGCAGTTTCTCCCCAGGGTTGTACCAAGAGACCCAGTACTTC
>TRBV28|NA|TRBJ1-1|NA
CASSLPEDLGAFF
TGTGCCAGCAGTTTACCTGAGGATCTAGGAGCTTTCTTT
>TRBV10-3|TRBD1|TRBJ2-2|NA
CAISETATGSDTGELFF
TGTGCCATCAGTGAAACCGCGACAGGGTCGGACACCGGGGAGCTGTTTTTT
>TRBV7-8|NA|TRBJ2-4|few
CASSLERMGVTKNIQYF
TGTGCCAGCAGCTTAGAGCGGATGGGGGTAACTAAAAACATTCAGTACTTC
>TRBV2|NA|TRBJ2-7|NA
CASGDSELGSDEQYF
TGTGCCAGCGGCGATTCCGAACTAGGATCGGACGAGCAGTACTTC
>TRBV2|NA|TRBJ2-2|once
CASSSVPETGELFF
TGTGCCAGCAGTTCGGTCCCGGAAACCGGGGAGCTGTTTTTT
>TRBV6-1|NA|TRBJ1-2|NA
CASSDGPYGYTF
TGTGCCAGCAGTGACGGACCGTATGGCTACACCTTC